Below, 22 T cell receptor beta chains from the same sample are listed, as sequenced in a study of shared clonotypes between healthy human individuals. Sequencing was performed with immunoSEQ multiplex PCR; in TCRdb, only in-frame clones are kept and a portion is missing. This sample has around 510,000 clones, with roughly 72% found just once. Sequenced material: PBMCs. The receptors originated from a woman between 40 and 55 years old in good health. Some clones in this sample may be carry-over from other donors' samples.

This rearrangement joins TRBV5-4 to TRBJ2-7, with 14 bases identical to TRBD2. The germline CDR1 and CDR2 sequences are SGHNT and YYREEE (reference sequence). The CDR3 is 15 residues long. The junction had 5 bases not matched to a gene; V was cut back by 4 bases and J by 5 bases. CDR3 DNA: TGTGCCAGCAGCACCGGGACTAGCGGGGGCGACGAGCAGTACTTC. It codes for CASSTGTSGGDEQYF. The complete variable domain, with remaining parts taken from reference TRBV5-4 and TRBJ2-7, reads ETGVTQSPTHLIKTRGQQVTLRCSSQSGHNTVSWYQQALGQGPQFIFQYYREEENGRGNFPPRFSGLQFPNYSSELNVNALELDDSALYLCASSTGTSGGDEQYFGPGTRLTVT.

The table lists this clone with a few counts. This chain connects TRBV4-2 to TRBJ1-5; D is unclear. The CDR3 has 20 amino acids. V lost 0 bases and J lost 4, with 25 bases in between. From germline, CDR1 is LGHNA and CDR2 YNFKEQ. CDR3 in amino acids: CASSQDPVSGVKRRNQPQHF. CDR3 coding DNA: TGTGCCAGCAGCCAAGATCCGGTCAGCGGGGTTAAGAGGAGGAATCAGCCCCAGCATTTT.

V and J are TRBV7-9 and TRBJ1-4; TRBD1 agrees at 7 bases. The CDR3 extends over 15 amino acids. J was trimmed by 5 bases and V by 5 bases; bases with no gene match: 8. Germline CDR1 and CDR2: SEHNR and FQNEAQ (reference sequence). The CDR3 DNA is TGTGCCAGCAGCCCGACAGGGAGCGGGAATGAAAAACTGTTTTTT. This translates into CASSPTGSGNEKLFF. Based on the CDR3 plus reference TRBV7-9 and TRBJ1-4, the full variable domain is DTGVSQNPRHKITKRGQNVTFRCDPISEHNRLYWYRQTLGQGPEFLTYFQNEAQLEKSRLLSDRFSAERPKGSFSTLEIQRTEQGDSAMYLCASSPTGSGNEKLFFGSGTQLSVL.

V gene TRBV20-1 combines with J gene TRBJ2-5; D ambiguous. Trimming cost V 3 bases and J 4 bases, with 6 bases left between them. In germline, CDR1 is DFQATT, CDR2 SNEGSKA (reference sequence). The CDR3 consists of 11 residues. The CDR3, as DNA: TGCAGTGCTAGCGCACGAGAGACCCAGTACTTC. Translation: CSASARETQYF.

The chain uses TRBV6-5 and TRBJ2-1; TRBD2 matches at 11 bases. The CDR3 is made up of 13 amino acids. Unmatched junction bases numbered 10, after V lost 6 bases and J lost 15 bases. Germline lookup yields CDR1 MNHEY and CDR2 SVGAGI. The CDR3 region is CASRDTSGSRWFF. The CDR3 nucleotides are TGTGCCAGCAGGGATACTAGCGGGAGTCGGTGGTTCTTC.

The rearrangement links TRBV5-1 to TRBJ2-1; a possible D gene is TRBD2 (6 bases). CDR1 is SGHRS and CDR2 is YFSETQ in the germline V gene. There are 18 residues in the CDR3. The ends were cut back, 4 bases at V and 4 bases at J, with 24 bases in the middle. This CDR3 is CASSGRGPVNVGYNEQFF. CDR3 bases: TGCGCCAGCAGCGGGCGGGGCCCAGTAAACGTCGGTTACAATGAGCAGTTCTTC.

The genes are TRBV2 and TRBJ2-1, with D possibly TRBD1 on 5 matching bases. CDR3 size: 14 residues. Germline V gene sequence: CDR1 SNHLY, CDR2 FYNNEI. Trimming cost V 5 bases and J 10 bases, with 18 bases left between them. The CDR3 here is CASSPGPRVSEQFF. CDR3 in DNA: TGTGCCAGCAGTCCCGGACCCAGGGTTTCCGAGCAGTTCTTC.

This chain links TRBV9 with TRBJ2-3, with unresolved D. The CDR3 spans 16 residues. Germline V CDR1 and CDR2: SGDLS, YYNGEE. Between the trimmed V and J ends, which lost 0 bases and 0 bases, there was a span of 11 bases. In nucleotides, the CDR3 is TGTGCCAGCAGCGTAGGTCCAGCGACTAGCACAGATACGCAGTATTTT. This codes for CASSVGPATSTDTQYF.

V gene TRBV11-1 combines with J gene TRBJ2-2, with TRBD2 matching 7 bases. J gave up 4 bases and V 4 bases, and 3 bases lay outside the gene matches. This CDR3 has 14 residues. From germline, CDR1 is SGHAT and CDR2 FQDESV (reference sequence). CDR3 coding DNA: TGTGCCAGCAGCTGGACTAGACGCACCGGGGAGCTGTTTTTT. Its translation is CASSWTRRTGELFF.

This chain's CDR3 is CASSRSIDAGLGYGYTF. CDR3 nucleotides: TGCGCCAGCAGCAGGAGCATAGACGCCGGGCTGGGCTATGGCTACACCTTC. The rearrangement links TRBV4-1 to TRBJ1-2; unclear D gene. Germline CDR1 is MGHRA and CDR2 is YSYEKL. Trimming pared 5 bases from V and 4 bases from J, leaving 23 bases between. CDR3 length: 17 amino acids.

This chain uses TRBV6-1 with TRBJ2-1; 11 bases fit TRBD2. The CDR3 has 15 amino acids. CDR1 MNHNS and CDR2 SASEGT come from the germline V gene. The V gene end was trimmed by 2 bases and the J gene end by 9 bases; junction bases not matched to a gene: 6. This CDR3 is CASSEQTSGSSEQFF. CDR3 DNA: TGTGCCAGCAGTGAACAAACTAGCGGGAGTAGTGAGCAGTTCTTC.

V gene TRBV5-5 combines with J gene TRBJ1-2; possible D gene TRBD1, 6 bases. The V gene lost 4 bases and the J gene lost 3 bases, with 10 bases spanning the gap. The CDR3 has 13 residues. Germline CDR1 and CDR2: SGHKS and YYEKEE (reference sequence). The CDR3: CASSPQGDYGYTF. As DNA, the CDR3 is TGTGCCAGCAGCCCACAGGGTGACTATGGCTACACCTTC.

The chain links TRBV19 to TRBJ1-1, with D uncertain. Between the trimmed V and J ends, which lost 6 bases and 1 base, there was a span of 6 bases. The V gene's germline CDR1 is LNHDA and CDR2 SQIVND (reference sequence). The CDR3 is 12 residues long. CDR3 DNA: TGTGCCAGTAGAAGGGAGAACACTGAAGCTTTCTTT. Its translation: CASRRENTEAFF.

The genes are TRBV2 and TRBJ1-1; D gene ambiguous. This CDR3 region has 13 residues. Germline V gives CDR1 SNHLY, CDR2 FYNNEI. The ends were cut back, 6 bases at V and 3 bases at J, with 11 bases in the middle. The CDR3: CASSYTMDTEAFF. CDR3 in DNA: TGTGCCAGCAGCTACACGATGGACACTGAAGCTTTCTTT.

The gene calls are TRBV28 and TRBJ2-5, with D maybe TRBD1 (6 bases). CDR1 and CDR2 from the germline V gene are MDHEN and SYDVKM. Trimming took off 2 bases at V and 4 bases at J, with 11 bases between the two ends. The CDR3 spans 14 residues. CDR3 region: CASSLPQGSETQYF. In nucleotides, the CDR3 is TGTGCCAGCAGTTTACCACAGGGCTCAGAGACCCAGTACTTC.

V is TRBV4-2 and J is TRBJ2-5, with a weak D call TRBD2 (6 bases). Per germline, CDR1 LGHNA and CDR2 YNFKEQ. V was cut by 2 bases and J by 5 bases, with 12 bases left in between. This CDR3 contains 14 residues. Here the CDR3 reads CASSQPGLGETQYF. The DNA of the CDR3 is TGTGCCAGCAGCCAACCGGGACTCGGGGAGACCCAGTACTTC.

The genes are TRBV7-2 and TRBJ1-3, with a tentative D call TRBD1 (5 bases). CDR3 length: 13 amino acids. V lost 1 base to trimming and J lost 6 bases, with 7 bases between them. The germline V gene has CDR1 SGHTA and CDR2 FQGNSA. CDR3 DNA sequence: TGTGCCAGCAGCTTAGAGGGGATAAACACCATATATTTT. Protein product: CASSLEGINTIYF. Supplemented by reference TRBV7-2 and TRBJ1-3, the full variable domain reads GAGVSQSPSNKVTEKGKDVELRCDPISGHTALYWYRQSLGQGLEFLIYFQGNSAPDKSGLPSDRFSAERTGGSVSTLTIQRTQQEDSAVYLCASSLEGINTIYFGEGSWLTVV.

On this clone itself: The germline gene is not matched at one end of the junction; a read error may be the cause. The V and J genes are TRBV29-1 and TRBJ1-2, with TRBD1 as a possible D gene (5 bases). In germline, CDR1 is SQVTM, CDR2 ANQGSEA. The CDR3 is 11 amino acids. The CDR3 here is CSAGDSYGYTF. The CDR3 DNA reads TGTAGCGCGGGAGACAGCTATGGCTACACCTTC.

CDR3 bases: TGTGCCAGCAGTGGTCCGGGAGATACGCAGTATTTT. Translated: CASSGPGDTQYF. J is TRBJ2-3 and V is TRBV27; D unresolved. The germline CDR1 and CDR2 sequences are MNHEY and SMNVEV (reference sequence). The V end lost 5 bases, the J end lost 5 bases, and 8 bases lay between the germline ends. The CDR3 length is 12 residues.

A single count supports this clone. The CDR3 region is CASSLAPTFSAYEQYF. In DNA form, the CDR3 reads TGCGCCAGCAGCTTGGCGCCGACTTTTTCAGCCTACGAGCAGTACTTC. The V gene is TRBV5-1, the J gene TRBJ2-7, with D unresolved. The CDR3 has 16 amino acids. Trimming stripped 0 bases from V and 2 bases from J, with 15 bases between. From germline, CDR1 is SGHRS and CDR2 YFSETQ.

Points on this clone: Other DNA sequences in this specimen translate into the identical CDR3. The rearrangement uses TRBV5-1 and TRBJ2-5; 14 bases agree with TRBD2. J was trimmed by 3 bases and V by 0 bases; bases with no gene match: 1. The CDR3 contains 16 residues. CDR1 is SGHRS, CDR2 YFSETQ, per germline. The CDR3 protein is CASSLGGLAGEETQYF. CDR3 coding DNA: TGCGCCAGCAGCTTGGGGGGACTAGCGGGAGAAGAGACCCAGTACTTC.

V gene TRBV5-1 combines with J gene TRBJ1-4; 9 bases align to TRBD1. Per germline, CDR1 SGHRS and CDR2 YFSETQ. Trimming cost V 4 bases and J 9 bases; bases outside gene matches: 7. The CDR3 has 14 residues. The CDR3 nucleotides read TGCGCCAGCAGCCCGACAGGGGGGGATCAAAAACTGTTTTTT. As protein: CASSPTGGDQKLFF.